The clone carrying this T cell receptor (beta chain) was observed a handful of times. In TCRdb, the RT-PCR reads were re-called with MiXCR into one record per CDR3 protein. Of 550,000 to 750,000 distinct CDR3 sequences detected, 14% appear once; the ten largest clones hold 3.6%. Per germline, CDR1 MNHEY and CDR2 SMNVEV (reference sequence). CDR3 length: 14 residues. With 1 base clipped from V and 4 bases from J, the junction kept 3 bases outside the gene matches. The sequenced sample consisted of memory CD4+ T cells from blood. This chain connects TRBV27 to TRBJ1-1; TRBD1 agrees at 7 bases. The TCR sequence derives from a female donor in good health, serving as a healthy control. The CDR3 sequence: CASSLYRQGTEAFF. CDR3 nucleotide sequence: TGTGCCAGCAGTTTATACAGACAGGGCACTGAAGCTTTCTTT.